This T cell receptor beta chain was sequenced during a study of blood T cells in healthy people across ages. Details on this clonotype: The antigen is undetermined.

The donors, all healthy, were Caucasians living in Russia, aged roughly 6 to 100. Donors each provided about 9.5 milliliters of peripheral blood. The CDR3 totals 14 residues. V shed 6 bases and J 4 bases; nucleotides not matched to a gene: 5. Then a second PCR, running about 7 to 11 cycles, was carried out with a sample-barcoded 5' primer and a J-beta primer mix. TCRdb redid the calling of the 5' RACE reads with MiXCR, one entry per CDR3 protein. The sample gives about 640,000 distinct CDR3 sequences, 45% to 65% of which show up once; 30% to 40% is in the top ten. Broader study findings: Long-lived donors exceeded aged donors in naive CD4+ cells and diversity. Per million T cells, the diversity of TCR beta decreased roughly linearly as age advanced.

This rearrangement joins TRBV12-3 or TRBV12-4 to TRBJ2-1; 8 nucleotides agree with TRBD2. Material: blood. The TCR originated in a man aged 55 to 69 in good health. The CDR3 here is CASRLAGVYNEQFF. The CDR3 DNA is TGTGCCAGCAGGCTAGCGGGCGTTTACAATGAGCAGTTCTTC.